Listed below are T cell receptor beta chains from one sample, sequenced in a study of technical replicates of blood from a few donors. Here immunoSEQ multiplex PCR was the method, and the copy in TCRdb shows in-frame clones only, minus some. The data hold fewer than 85,000 clones, with 94% observed a single time. Sequenced material: T cells isolated from PBMCs. The receptors stem from a human donor in good health. The CDR3 runs from the conserved cysteine through the conserved F or W. The order of the fields is J gene, D gene, clone size, V gene, CDR3 protein, CDR3 DNA. The D gene is left open where the match is weak. Size is stated for part of the rows, as once, few or many counts, or as a class when the clone is expanded.

TRBJ2-3,TRBD2,.,TRBV10-3,CAISERNEPGLAEDTQYF,TGTGCCATCAGTGAGCGAAATGAACCGGGACTAGCTGAAGATACGCAGTATTTT
TRBJ2-1,.,.,TRBV4-1,CASSQVEGSNEQFF,TGCGCCAGCAGCCAAGTAGAGGGATCCAATGAGCAGTTCTTC
TRBJ2-3,.,.,TRBV5-1,CASSSTGGTDTQYF,TGCGCCAGCAGCTCCACCGGGGGCACAGATACGCAGTATTTT
TRBJ2-3,TRBD2,.,TRBV7-9,CASSFSSSGAGPDTQYF,TGTGCCAGCAGCTTTTCCTCTAGCGGGGCCGGTCCAGATACGCAGTATTTT
TRBJ1-1,.,.,TRBV9,CASSVSGPTEAFF,TGTGCCAGCAGCGTCTCAGGGCCCACTGAAGCTTTCTTT
TRBJ2-7,TRBD2,.,TRBV10-3,CAISESISGTTPYEQYF,TGTGCCATCAGTGAGTCGATCTCCGGGACTACCCCCTACGAGCAGTACTTC
TRBJ1-3,TRBD1,.,TRBV6-6,CASRRRDRRNTIYF,TGTGCCAGCAGACGCCGGGACAGAAGAAACACCATATATTTT
TRBJ2-6,TRBD1,.,TRBV19,CASRNRDRGPGANVLTF,TGTGCCAGTAGGAACCGGGACAGGGGGCCTGGGGCCAACGTCCTGACTTTC
TRBJ2-7,TRBD2,.,TRBV27,CASSLGRAGEQYF,TGTGCCAGCAGTTTAGGGAGGGCGGGCGAGCAGTACTTC
TRBJ2-1,TRBD2,.,TRBV18,CASSPIPGLATFSYNEQFF,TGTGCCAGCTCACCTATCCCGGGACTAGCGACTTTCTCCTACAATGAGCAGTTCTTC
TRBJ1-5,.,few,TRBV6-1,CASSEFLNQPQHF,TGTGCCAGCAGTGAATTTCTCAATCAGCCCCAGCATTTT
TRBJ1-1,TRBD1,few,TRBV11-3,CASSLGDSGAFF,TGTGCCAGCAGCTTAGGGGACAGTGGTGCTTTCTTT
TRBJ2-7,.,.,TRBV6-5,CASSYSQASLSYEQYF,TGTGCCAGCAGTTACTCGCAGGCCTCTCTCTCCTACGAGCAGTACTTC
TRBJ1-2,TRBD1,.,TRBV27,CASSLLAAGGYGYTF,TGTGCCAGCAGTTTATTAGCGGCAGGGGGCTATGGCTACACCTTC
TRBJ2-7,TRBD1,.,TRBV29-1,CSVCPGQAYEQYF,TGCAGCGTTTGTCCGGGACAGGCCTACGAGCAGTACTTC
TRBJ1-1,.,.,TRBV5-5,CASSWTGEENTEAFF,TGTGCCAGCAGCTGGACTGGAGAGGAGAACACTGAAGCTTTCTTT
TRBJ2-3,.,.,TRBV27,CASKGLLTDTQYF,TGTGCCAGCAAGGGACTGCTCACAGATACGCAGTATTTT
TRBJ1-1,.,.,TRBV2,CAGYQGLNTEAFF,TGTGCCGGCTATCAGGGGTTGAACACTGAAGCTTTCTTT
TRBJ1-5,.,.,TRBV27,CASSFQGNQPQHF,TGTGCCAGCAGTTTCCAGGGCAATCAGCCCCAGCATTTT
TRBJ2-7,TRBD2,.,TRBV19,CASSIVLAGGFEQYF,TGTGCCAGTAGTATCGTGCTAGCGGGAGGGTTCGAGCAGTACTTC
TRBJ2-1,.,.,TRBV27,CASSFAAGGYNEQFF,TGTGCCAGCAGTTTTGCGGCCGGTGGGTACAATGAGCAGTTCTTC
TRBJ1-2,.,.,TRBV11-2,CASSLDRTTGRDGYTF,TGTGCCAGCAGCTTAGATCGGACAACTGGTAGGGATGGCTACACCTTC